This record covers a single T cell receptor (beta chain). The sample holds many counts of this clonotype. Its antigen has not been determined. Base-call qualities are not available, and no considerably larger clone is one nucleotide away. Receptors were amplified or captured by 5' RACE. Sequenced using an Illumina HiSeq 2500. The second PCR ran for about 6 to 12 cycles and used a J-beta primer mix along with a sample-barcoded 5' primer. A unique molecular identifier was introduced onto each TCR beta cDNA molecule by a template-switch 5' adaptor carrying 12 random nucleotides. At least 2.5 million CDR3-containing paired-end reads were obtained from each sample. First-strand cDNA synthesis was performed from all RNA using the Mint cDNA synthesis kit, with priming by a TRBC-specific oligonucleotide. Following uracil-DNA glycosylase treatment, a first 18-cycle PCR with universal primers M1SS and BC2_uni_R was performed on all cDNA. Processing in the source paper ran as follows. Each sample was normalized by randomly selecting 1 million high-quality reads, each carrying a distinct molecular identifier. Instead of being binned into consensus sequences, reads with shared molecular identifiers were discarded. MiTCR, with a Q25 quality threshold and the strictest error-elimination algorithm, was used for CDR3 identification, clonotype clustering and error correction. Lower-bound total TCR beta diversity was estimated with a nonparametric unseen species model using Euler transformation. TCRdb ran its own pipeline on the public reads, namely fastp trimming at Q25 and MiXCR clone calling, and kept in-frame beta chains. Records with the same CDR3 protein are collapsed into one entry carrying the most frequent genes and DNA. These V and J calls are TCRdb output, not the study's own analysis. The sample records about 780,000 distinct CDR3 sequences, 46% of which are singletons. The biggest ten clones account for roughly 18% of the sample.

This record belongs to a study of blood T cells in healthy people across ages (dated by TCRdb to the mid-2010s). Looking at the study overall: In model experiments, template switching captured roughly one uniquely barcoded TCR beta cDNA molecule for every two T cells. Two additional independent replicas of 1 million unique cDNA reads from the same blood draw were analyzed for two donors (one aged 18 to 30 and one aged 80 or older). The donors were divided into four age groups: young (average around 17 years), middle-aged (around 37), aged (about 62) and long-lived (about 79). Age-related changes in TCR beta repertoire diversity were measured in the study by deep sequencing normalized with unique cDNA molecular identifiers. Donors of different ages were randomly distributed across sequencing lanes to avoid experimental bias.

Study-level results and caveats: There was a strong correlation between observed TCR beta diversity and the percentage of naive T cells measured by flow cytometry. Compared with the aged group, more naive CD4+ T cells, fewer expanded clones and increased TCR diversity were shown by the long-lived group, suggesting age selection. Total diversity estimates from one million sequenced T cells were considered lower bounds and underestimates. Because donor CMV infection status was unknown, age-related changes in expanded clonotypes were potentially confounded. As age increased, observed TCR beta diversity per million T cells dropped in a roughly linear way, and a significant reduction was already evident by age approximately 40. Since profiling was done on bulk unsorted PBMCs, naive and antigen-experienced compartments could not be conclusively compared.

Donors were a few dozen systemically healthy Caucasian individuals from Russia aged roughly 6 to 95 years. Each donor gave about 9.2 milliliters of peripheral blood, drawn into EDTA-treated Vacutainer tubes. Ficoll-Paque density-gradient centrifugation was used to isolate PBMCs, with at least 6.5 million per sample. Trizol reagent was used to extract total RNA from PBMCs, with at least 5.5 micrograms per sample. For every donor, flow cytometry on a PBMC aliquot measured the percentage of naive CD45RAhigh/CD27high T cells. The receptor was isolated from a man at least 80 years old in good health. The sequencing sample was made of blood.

The CDR3 here reads CASSQGGFNEQFF. The DNA sequence follows: TGCGCCAGCAGCCAAGGGGGTTTCAATGAGCAGTTCTTC. Here the chain combines TRBV5-1 and TRBJ2-1, with TRBD1 as a weak D call on 6 bases. A distance of 11 bases separates the germline ends of V and J, which lose 4 bases and 6 bases respectively. The germline V gene sets CDR1 to SGHRS and CDR2 to YFSETQ. The CDR3, cysteine through phenylalanine, is 13 amino acids long. CDR3 DNA only is kept here, 39 bases in frame from base 1.